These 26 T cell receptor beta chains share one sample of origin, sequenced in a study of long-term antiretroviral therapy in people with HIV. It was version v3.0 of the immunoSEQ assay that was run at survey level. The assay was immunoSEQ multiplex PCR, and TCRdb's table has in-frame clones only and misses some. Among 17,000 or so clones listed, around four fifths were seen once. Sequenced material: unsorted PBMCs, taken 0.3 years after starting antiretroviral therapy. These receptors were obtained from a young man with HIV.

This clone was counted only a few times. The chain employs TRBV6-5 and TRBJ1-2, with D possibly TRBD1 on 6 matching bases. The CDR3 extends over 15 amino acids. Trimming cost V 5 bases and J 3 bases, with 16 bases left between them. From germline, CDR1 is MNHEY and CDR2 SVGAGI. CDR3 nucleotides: TGTGCCAGCAGTCCATCGGGGGGGCGGGACTATGGCTACACCTTC. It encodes CASSPSGGRDYGYTF.

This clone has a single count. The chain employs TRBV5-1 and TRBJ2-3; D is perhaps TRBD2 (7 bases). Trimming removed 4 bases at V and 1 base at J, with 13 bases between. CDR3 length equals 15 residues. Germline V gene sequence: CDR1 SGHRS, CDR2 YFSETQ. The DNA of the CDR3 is TGCGCCAGCAGCCTCGGGGGGCCGGGCACAGATACGCAGTATTTT. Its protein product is CASSLGGPGTDTQYF.

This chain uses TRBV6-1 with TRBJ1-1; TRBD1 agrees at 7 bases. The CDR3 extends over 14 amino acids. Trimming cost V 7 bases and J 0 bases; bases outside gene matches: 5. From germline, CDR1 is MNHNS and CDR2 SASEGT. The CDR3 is CASTQDRLNTEAFF. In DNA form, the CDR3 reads TGTGCCAGCACCCAGGACAGGCTGAACACTGAAGCTTTCTTT.

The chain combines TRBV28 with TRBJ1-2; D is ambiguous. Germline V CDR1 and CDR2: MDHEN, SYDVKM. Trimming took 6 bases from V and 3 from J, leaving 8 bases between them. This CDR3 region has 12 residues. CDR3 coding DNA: TGTGCCAGCAGCCCTTTCCACTATGGCTACACCTTC. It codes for CASSPFHYGYTF.

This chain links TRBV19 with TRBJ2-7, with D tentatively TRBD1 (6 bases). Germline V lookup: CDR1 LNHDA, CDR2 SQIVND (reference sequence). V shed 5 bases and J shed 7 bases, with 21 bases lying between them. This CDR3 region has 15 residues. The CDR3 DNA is TGTGCCAGTAGTTCCGTCAGGGGTGCAGTTGGGGAGCAGTACTTC. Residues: CASSSVRGAVGEQYF.

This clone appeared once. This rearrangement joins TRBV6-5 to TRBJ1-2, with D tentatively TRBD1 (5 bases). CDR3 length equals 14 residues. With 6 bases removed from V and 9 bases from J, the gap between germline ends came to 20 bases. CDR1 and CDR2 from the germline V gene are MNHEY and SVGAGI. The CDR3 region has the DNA TGTGCCAGCAGACCGACCTGGGGGAGGCAACGCTACACCTTC. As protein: CASRPTWGRQRYTF.

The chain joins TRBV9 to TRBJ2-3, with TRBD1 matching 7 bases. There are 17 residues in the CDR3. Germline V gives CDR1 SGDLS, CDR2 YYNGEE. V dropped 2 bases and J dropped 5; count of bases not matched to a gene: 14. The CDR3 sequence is CASSVPFDRAVEDTQYF. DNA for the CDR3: TGTGCCAGCAGCGTCCCATTCGACAGGGCGGTCGAAGATACGCAGTATTTT.

The CDR3: CASSQLNNEQFF. The CDR3 nucleotides are TGTGCCAGCAGCCAGCTAAACAATGAGCAGTTCTTC. This chain connects TRBV6-1 to TRBJ2-1; D not certain. Germline lookup yields CDR1 MNHNS and CDR2 SASEGT. V was trimmed by 6 bases and J by 5 bases, leaving 8 bases between them. The CDR3 covers 12 residues.

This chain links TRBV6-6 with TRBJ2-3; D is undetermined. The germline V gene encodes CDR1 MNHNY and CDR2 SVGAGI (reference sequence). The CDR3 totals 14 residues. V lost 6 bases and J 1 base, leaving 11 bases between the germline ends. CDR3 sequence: CASSHHQGTDTQYF. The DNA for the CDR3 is TGTGCCAGCAGCCACCACCAAGGCACAGATACGCAGTATTTT.

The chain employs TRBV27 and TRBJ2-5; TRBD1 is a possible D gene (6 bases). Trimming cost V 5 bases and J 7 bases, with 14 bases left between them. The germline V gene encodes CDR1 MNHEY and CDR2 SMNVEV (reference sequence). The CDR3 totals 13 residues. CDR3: CASSGLGQRTQYF. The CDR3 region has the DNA TGTGCCAGCAGTGGACTGGGACAAAGGACCCAGTACTTC.

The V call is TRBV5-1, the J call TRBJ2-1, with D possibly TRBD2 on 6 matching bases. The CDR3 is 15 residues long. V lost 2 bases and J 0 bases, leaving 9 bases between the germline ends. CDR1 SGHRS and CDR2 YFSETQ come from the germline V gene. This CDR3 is CASSLSTSSYNEQFF. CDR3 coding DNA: TGCGCCAGCAGCTTATCGACTAGCTCCTACAATGAGCAGTTCTTC.

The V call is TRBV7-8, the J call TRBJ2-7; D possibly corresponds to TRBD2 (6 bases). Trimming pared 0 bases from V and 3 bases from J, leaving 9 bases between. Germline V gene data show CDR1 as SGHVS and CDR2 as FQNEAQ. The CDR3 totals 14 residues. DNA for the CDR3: TGTGCCAGCAGCTTAGCGCGACTAGACTACGAGCAGTACGTC. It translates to CASSLARLDYEQYV.

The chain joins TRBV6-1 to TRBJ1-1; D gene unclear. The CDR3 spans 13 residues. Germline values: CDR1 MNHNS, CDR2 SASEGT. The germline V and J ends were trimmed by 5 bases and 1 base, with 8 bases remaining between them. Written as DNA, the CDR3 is TGTGCCAGCAGTTTTAAGGAGAACACTGAAGCTTTCTTT. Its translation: CASSFKENTEAFF.

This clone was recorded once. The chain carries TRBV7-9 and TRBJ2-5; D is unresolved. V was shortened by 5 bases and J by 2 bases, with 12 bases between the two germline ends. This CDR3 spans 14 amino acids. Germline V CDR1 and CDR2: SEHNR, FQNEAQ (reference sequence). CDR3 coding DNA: TGTGCCAGCAGCGGACCCGGTGGGCAAGAGACCCAGTACTTC. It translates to CASSGPGGQETQYF.

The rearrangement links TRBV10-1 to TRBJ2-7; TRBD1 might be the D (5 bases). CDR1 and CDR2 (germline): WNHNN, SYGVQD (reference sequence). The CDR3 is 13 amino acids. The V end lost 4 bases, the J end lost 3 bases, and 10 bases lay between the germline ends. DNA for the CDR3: TGCGCCAGCAGTGGCAGGGTTGACTACGAGCAGTACTTC. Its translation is CASSGRVDYEQYF.

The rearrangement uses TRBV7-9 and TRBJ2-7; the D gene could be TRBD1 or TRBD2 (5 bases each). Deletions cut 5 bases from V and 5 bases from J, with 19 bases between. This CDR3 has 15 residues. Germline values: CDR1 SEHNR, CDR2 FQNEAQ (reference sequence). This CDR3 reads CASSKSTGTPNEQYF. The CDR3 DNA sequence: TGTGCCAGCAGCAAATCGACCGGGACGCCTAACGAGCAGTACTTC. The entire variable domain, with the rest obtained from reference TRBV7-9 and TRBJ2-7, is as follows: DTGVSQNPRHKITKRGQNVTFRCDPISEHNRLYWYRQTLGQGPEFLTYFQNEAQLEKSRLLSDRFSAERPKGSFSTLEIQRTEQGDSAMYLCASSKSTGTPNEQYFGPGTRLTVT.

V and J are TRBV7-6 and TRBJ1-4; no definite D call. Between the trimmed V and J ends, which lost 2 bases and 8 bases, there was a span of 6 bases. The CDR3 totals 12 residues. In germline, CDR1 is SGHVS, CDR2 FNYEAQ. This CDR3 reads CASSLREEKLFF. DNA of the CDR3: TGTGCCAGCAGCTTAAGGGAGGAAAAACTGTTTTTT.

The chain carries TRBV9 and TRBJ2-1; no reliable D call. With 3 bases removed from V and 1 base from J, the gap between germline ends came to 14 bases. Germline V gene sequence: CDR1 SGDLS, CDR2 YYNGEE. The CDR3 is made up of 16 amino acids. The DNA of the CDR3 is TGTGCCAGCAGCGCCTATATTAGTGGGTCCTACAATGAGCAGTTCTTC. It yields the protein CASSAYISGSYNEQFF.

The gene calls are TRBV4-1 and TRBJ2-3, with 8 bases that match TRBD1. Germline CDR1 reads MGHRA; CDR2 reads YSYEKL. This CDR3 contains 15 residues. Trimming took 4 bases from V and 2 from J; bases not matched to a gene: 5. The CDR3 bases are TGCGCCAGCAGCCGGCCAGGGGGCTCCACAGATACGCAGTATTTT. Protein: CASSRPGGSTDTQYF.

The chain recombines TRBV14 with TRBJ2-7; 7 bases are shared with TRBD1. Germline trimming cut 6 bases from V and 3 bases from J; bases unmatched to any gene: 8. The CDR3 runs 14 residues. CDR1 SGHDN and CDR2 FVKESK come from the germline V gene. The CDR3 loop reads CASSRTGQDYEQYF. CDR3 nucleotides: TGTGCCAGCAGTCGGACAGGACAGGACTACGAGCAGTACTTC. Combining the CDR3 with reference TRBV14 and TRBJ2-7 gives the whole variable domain EAGVTQFPSHSVIEKGQTVTLRCDPISGHDNLYWYRRVMGKEIKFLLHFVKESKQDESGMPNNRFLAERTGGTYSTLKVQPAELEDSGVYFCASSRTGQDYEQYFGPGTRLTVT.

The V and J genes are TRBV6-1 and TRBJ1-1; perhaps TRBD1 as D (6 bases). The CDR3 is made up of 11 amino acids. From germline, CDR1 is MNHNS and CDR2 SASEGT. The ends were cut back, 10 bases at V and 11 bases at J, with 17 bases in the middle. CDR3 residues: CANRKGGDAFF. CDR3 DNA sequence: TGTGCCAACCGAAAGGGGGGAGATGCTTTCTTT.

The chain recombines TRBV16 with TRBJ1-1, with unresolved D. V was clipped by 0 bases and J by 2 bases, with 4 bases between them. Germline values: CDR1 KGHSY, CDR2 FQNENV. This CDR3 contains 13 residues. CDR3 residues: CASSQSTNTEAFF. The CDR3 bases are TGTGCCAGCAGCCAATCCACAAACACTGAAGCTTTCTTT. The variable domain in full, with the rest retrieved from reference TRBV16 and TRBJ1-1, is GEEVAQTPKHLVRGEGQKAKLYCAPIKGHSYVFWYQQVLKNEFKFLISFQNENVFDETGMPKERFSAKCLPNSPCSLEIQATKLEDSAVYFCASSQSTNTEAFFGQGTRLTVV.

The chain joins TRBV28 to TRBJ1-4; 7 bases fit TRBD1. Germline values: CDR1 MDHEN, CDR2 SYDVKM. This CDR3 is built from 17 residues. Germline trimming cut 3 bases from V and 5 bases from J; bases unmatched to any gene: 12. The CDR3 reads CASSFAVQGVENEKLFF. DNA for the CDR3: TGTGCCAGCAGTTTCGCCGTTCAGGGGGTCGAAAATGAAAAACTGTTTTTT.

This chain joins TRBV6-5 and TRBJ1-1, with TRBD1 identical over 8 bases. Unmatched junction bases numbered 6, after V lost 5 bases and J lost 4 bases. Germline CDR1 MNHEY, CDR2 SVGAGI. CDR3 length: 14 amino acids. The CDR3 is CASSLQGVPTEAFF. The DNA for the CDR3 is TGTGCCAGCAGTCTACAGGGGGTTCCCACTGAAGCTTTCTTT.

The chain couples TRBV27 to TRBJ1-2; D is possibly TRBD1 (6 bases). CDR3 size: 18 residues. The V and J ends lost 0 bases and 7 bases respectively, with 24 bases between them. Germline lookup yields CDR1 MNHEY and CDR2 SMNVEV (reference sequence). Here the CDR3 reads CASSLSGAQVGSYTGYTF. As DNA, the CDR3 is TGTGCCAGCAGTTTATCGGGGGCACAGGTTGGCTCGTATACTGGCTACACCTTC.

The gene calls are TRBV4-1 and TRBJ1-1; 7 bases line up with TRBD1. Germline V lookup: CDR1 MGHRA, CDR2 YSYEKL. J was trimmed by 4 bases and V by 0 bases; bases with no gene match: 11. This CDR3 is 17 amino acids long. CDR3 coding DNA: TGCGCCAGCAGCCAAGATCTTTTACAGGGGATTTCCACTGAAGCTTTCTTT. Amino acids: CASSQDLLQGISTEAFF.